The present entry profiles one T cell receptor (beta chain) with its context. The CDR3 is 15 residues long. V lost 0 bases and J 0 bases, leaving 8 bases between the germline ends. Germline V gene sequence: CDR1 SGHRS, CDR2 YFSETQ. Generated by immunoSEQ multiplex PCR, the TCRdb table keeps only in-frame clones and is missing some. The profile covers about 67,000 clones, with 80% to 95% appearing a single time and roughly 2.2% taken by the ten largest. This entry belongs to a study of OX40 agonist ivuxolimab in advanced cancers. V gene TRBV5-1 combines with J gene TRBJ2-3; D perhaps matches TRBD2 (6 bases). Sequences were derived from CD4+ or CD8+ T cells sorted from blood, sampled in a trial of the OX40 agonist ivuxolimab. The receptor was isolated from an adult with an advanced solid tumor such as melanoma, head and neck, liver or kidney cancer. This chain's CDR3 is CASSLDSGSTDTQYF. As DNA, the CDR3 is TGCGCCAGCAGCTTGGATAGCGGTAGCACAGATACGCAGTATTTT.